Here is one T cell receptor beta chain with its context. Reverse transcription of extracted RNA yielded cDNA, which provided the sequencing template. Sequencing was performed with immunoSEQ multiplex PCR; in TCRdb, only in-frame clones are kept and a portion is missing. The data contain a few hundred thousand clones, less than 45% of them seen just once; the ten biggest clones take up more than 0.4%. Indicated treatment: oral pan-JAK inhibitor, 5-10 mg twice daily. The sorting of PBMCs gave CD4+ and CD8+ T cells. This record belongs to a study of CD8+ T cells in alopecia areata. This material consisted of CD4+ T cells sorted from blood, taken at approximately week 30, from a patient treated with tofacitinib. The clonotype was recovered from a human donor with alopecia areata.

The CDR3, as DNA: TGTGCCAGCAGTGCCAACACAGGCCCCAATCAGCCCCAGCATTTT. This translates into CASSANTGPNQPQHF. The chain is built from TRBV2 and TRBJ1-5; D is possibly TRBD1 (5 bases). V shed 4 bases and J shed 3 bases, with 13 bases lying between them. This CDR3 region has 15 residues. The V gene's germline CDR1 is SNHLY and CDR2 FYNNEI.